Below, 28 T cell receptor beta chains from the same sample are listed, as sequenced in a study of cytomegalovirus exposure and HLA in healthy donors. PCR was performed using 60 Vbeta and 13 Jbeta primers. Clones were sequenced by immunoSEQ multiplex PCR, and TCRdb holds only the in-frame ones, with some missing. The sample consists of around 130,000 clones, roughly 77% of them appearing once. Sequenced sample: PBMCs. The source of these receptors is a man younger than 45 in good health and CMV-seronegative.

The J gene is TRBJ2-5, the V gene TRBV29-1, with 9 bases that match TRBD1. The DNA end is a closer match to TRBJ2-7, so the J assignment may be wrong. This CDR3 is 13 amino acids long. Germline V gene sequence: CDR1 SQVTM, CDR2 ANQGSEA. CDR3: CSVPGQGAYEQYF. The CDR3 nucleotides read TGCAGCGTTCCGGGACAGGGTGCGTACGAGCAGTACTTC.

V gene TRBV14 combines with J gene TRBJ2-7, with TRBD1 matching over 8 bases. The CDR3 length is 14 residues. The germline CDR1 and CDR2 sequences are SGHDN and FVKESK. The ends lost 1 base at V and 7 bases at J; junction bases unmatched: 6. In nucleotides, the CDR3 is TGTGCCAGCAGCCAAGGACAGGGGAGGAGGGAGCAGTACTTC. Amino acids: CASSQGQGRREQYF.

V usage is TRBV9 and J usage is TRBJ1-5; TRBD1 matches 8 bases. Germline CDR1 is SGDLS and CDR2 is YYNGEE. This CDR3 region has 15 residues. V lost 7 bases to trimming and J lost 2 bases; unmatched junction nucleotides: 8. This CDR3 reads CASGRTGQGNQPQHF. CDR3 DNA sequence: TGTGCCAGCGGGAGGACGGGACAGGGCAATCAGCCCCAGCATTTT.

This sequence joins TRBV5-6 and TRBJ2-1; maybe TRBD1 (6 bases). CDR1 SGHDT and CDR2 YYEEEE come from the germline V gene. The CDR3 totals 16 residues. The ends were cut back, 1 base at V and 3 bases at J, with 14 bases in the middle. DNA for the CDR3: TGTGCCAGCAGCTTGTTAGGGGACATAGACTACAATGAGCAGTTCTTC. This encodes CASSLLGDIDYNEQFF.

The chain employs TRBV5-1 and TRBJ2-3, with TRBD1 identical over 7 bases. Germline V gives CDR1 SGHRS, CDR2 YFSETQ. Trimming removed 5 bases from V and 0 bases from J; junction bases left unmatched: 3. The CDR3 is 14 residues long. CDR3 coding DNA: TGCGCCAGCAGAAGGACAGGTAGCACAGATACGCAGTATTTT. It codes for CASRRTGSTDTQYF.

This clone has only one observation. The rearrangement links TRBV4-1 to TRBJ2-2; 13 bases map to TRBD2. The CDR3 runs 17 residues. With V trimmed by 5 bases and J by 5 bases, 8 bases remained unmatched. Germline V gene sequence: CDR1 MGHRA, CDR2 YSYEKL. The CDR3 is CASSLRLAGGQTGELFF. Here the CDR3 DNA reads TGCGCCAGCAGCTTACGACTAGCGGGAGGACAAACCGGGGAGCTGTTTTTT.

The chain links TRBV5-1 to TRBJ2-5; 8 bases align to TRBD2. The J call may be faulty, since TRBJ2-7 better matches the DNA end. This CDR3 is built from 14 residues. CDR1 and CDR2 (germline): SGHRS, YFSETQ. The CDR3 bases are TGCGCCAGCAGCTTCTCGGGGGGGACCTACGAGCAGTACTTC. Translating gives CASSFSGGTYEQYF.

V usage is TRBV4-2 and J usage is TRBJ2-5; D gene unclear. The CDR3 loop spans 13 amino acids. From germline, CDR1 is LGHNA and CDR2 YNFKEQ. Trimming shortened V by 4 bases and J by 6 bases, and 12 bases separated the two germline ends. CDR3 nucleotides: TGTGCCAGCAGCCCCGAATTAGAACAGACCCAGTACTTC. Translated, it gives CASSPELEQTQYF.

This clone was counted a single time. The J gene is TRBJ2-2, the V gene TRBV28, with TRBD2 matching over 13 bases. Germline values: CDR1 MDHEN, CDR2 SYDVKM. This CDR3 region has 19 residues. J was trimmed by 6 bases and V by 5 bases; bases with no gene match: 15. The CDR3: CASSARTSGSTRSAGELFF. The CDR3 region has the DNA TGTGCCAGCAGTGCCCGGACTAGCGGGAGTACGCGGAGCGCCGGGGAGCTGTTTTTT.

V usage is TRBV6-5 and J usage is TRBJ2-2; D might be TRBD1 (6 bases). Trimming took 4 bases from V and 3 from J, leaving 6 bases between them. From germline, CDR1 is MNHEY and CDR2 SVGAGI. The CDR3 consists of 13 residues. The CDR3 DNA is TGTGCCAGCAGTTGGGGGCACACCGGGGAGCTGTTTTTT. Encoded protein: CASSWGHTGELFF.

This chain links TRBV6-5 with TRBJ2-2; 10 bases map to TRBD2. The junction had 6 bases not matched to a gene; V was cut back by 4 bases and J by 7 bases. This CDR3 has 15 residues. Germline V CDR1 and CDR2: MNHEY, SVGAGI. This CDR3 reads CASSSSGRAIGELFF. In DNA form, the CDR3 reads TGTGCCAGCAGTTCCAGCGGGAGGGCTATCGGGGAGCTGTTTTTT.

The chain uses TRBV9 and TRBJ2-3; TRBD1 is a possible D gene (6 bases). The germline V gene encodes CDR1 SGDLS and CDR2 YYNGEE. The CDR3 is 14 residues long. Trimming cost V 0 bases and J 3 bases, with 8 bases left between them. CDR3 DNA sequence: TGTGCCAGCAGCGTAGGGGGGCAGACAGATACGCAGTATTTT. Its protein is CASSVGGQTDTQYF.

The chain has TRBV7-2 and TRBJ1-2; 8 nucleotides align to TRBD1. Per germline, CDR1 SGHTA and CDR2 FQGNSA. This CDR3 is built from 15 residues. The trim removed 5 bases at V and 7 bases at J, leaving 12 bases unmatched. CDR3 loop: CASSRITTGVTGYTF. The CDR3 DNA sequence: TGTGCCAGCAGCCGAATTACGACAGGGGTAACTGGCTACACCTTC.

V gene TRBV29-1 combines with J gene TRBJ1-2; TRBD1 matches 7 bases. The CDR3 loop spans 14 amino acids. V dropped 7 bases and J dropped 2; count of bases not matched to a gene: 10. Germline V lookup: CDR1 SQVTM, CDR2 ANQGSEA. CDR3 loop: CSGGAGGSNYGYTF. The CDR3 region has the DNA TGCAGCGGGGGAGCAGGGGGGTCCAACTATGGCTACACCTTC.

The chain combines TRBV19 with TRBJ2-7, with D maybe TRBD2 (5 bases). Germline lookup yields CDR1 LNHDA and CDR2 SQIVND (reference sequence). The V and J ends lost 6 bases and 9 bases respectively, with 15 bases between them. The CDR3 is made up of 12 amino acids. The CDR3: CASSLIGGAQYF. DNA for the CDR3: TGTGCCAGTAGCTTGATAGGAGGCGCGCAGTACTTC.

The chain employs TRBV25-1 and TRBJ1-3, with a tentative D call TRBD1 (5 bases). V was cut by 1 base and J by 8 bases, with 12 bases left in between. CDR3 length: 14 amino acids. Germline CDR1 reads MGHDK; CDR2 reads SYGVNS. CDR3: CASSEFDRPDTIYF. DNA for the CDR3: TGTGCCAGCAGTGAATTTGACAGACCGGACACCATATATTTT.

The CDR3 loop reads CASSIGGLDYGYTF. The CDR3 DNA is TGTGCCAGTAGTATAGGGGGCCTGGACTATGGCTACACCTTC. The chain links TRBV19 to TRBJ1-2, with a possible D match to TRBD1 (5 bases). Germline-derived CDR1 and CDR2 are LNHDA and SQIVND (reference sequence). Trimming left V 1 base short and J 3 bases short, with 9 bases between. This CDR3 spans 14 amino acids.

The rearrangement links TRBV5-4 to TRBJ1-3; D gene ambiguous. This CDR3 region has 14 residues. Germline values: CDR1 SGHNT, CDR2 YYREEE (reference sequence). V gave up 0 bases and J gave up 0 bases, with 4 bases separating them. Here the CDR3 DNA reads TGTGCCAGCAGCTTGGGTATCTCTGGAAACACCATATATTTT. Translation: CASSLGISGNTIYF.

V and J are TRBV5-1 and TRBJ1-2; 7 positions match TRBD1. Germline assignment: CDR1 SGHRS and CDR2 YFSETQ. The J segment lost 7 bases and the V segment lost 0 bases, leaving 3 bases of the junction unmatched. The CDR3 contains 13 residues. The DNA of the CDR3 is TGCGCCAGCAGCTTGGAGGGGGCTAGTGGCTACACCTTC. Amino acids: CASSLEGASGYTF.

This clone occurred a few times. J is TRBJ1-3 and V is TRBV6-5, with TRBD1 matching 8 bases. Germline V gene sequence: CDR1 MNHEY, CDR2 SVGAGI. This CDR3 region has 14 residues. Trimming at V came to 10 bases and at J to 16 bases, leaving 21 bases not matched to a gene. CDR3 amino acids: CATQKGQEPYSRYF. The DNA for the CDR3 is TGTGCCACCCAAAAGGGACAGGAGCCATACAGCCGGTATTTT.

This clone appeared a single time. The V call is TRBV5-1, the J call TRBJ2-1; 10 positions agree with TRBD1. CDR1 is SGHRS and CDR2 is YFSETQ in the germline V gene. Unmatched junction bases numbered 6, after V lost 2 bases and J lost 4 bases. The CDR3 length is 16 residues. CDR3 loop: CASSLRQGASYNEQFF. The CDR3 coding sequence is TGCGCCAGCAGCTTAAGACAGGGGGCTTCTTACAATGAGCAGTTCTTC.

The rearrangement uses TRBV7-2 and TRBJ2-7; D is unresolved. The V and J ends lost 3 bases and 0 bases respectively, with 9 bases between them. This CDR3 has 14 amino acids. Germline loops: CDR1 SGHTA, CDR2 FQGNSA. The chain's CDR3 is CASSLAESSYEQYF. CDR3 DNA: TGTGCCAGCAGCTTGGCCGAAAGCTCCTACGAGCAGTACTTC.

This chain joins TRBV27 and TRBJ2-7; TRBD2 aligns across 7 bases. The CDR3 extends over 13 amino acids. Germline trimming cut 3 bases from V and 3 bases from J; bases unmatched to any gene: 2. Germline CDR1 is MNHEY and CDR2 is SMNVEV (reference sequence). The CDR3 region is CASSFSGGYEQYF. CDR3 coding DNA: TGTGCCAGCAGTTTTTCGGGGGGCTACGAGCAGTACTTC.

CDR3 DNA sequence: TGCGCCAGCATCTCCTCCGGGGCGGGGCTAAGTAATGAGCAGTTCTTC. It encodes CASISSGAGLSNEQFF. The chain links TRBV5-1 to TRBJ2-1; D possibly corresponds to TRBD2 (6 bases). The V end lost 6 bases, the J end lost 7 bases, and 23 bases lay between the germline ends. This CDR3 has 16 amino acids. The V gene's germline CDR1 is SGHRS and CDR2 YFSETQ.

This rearrangement joins TRBV13 to TRBJ2-7; no definite D call. Trimming took off 4 bases at V and 6 bases at J, with 13 bases between the two ends. This CDR3 has 13 amino acids. In germline, CDR1 is PRHDT, CDR2 FYEKMQ (reference sequence). The chain's CDR3 is CASSSQFGAEQYF. The CDR3 region has the DNA TGTGCCAGCAGCTCCCAGTTCGGAGCCGAGCAGTACTTC. The full variable domain, its missing parts supplied by reference TRBV13 and TRBJ2-7, is AAGVIQSPRHLIKEKRETATLKCYPIPRHDTVYWYQQGPGQDPQFLISFYEKMQSDKGSIPDRFSAQQFSDYHSELNMSSLELGDSALYFCASSSQFGAEQYFGPGTRLTVT.

The chain carries TRBV9 and TRBJ2-5; 9 positions match TRBD1. Germline CDR1 SGDLS, CDR2 YYNGEE. The junction had 1 base not matched to a gene; V was cut back by 0 bases and J by 1 base. The CDR3 is made up of 15 amino acids. CDR3 sequence reads: CASSVDRGPQETQYF. CDR3 bases: TGTGCCAGCAGCGTAGACAGGGGGCCCCAAGAGACCCAGTACTTC.

A single count supports this clone. The gene calls are TRBV7-6 and TRBJ2-3; D not resolved. The CDR3 extends over 14 amino acids. V was trimmed by 5 bases and J by 4 bases, leaving 13 bases between them. Germline loops: CDR1 SGHVS, CDR2 FNYEAQ. The CDR3 nucleotides are TGTGCCAGCAGCGAGAATAACCCTTCAGATACGCAGTATTTT. It specifies CASSENNPSDTQYF.

There are many counts of this clone. The V call is TRBV30, the J call TRBJ2-1; 7 bases are a match to TRBD2. The CDR3 is 11 residues long. J was trimmed by 10 bases and V by 2 bases; bases with no gene match: 2. CDR1 is GTSNPN and CDR2 is SVGIG in the germline V gene (reference sequence). DNA of the CDR3: TGTGCCTGGAGTTGGGGAGGGGAGCAGTTCTTC. Its translation: CAWSWGGEQFF.